This is a list of T cell receptor beta chains from one sample in a study of blood T cell repertoires in COVID-19. TCRdb's table, derived via immunoSEQ multiplex PCR, lists solely in-frame clones and lacks some. The profile covers 200,000 to 250,000 clones, with approximately 83% appearing a single time and about 3% taken by the ten largest. The material sequenced was peripheral blood. These receptors originate from a woman in her 30s who had recovered from COVID-19. Both conserved end residues are part of each CDR3. The D gene is left open where the match is weak. Clone size is shown for a subset of rows, as once, few, many or a class of expanded clone.

V: TRBV5-1; size: once; D: NA; J: TRBJ2-3; CDR3: CASSLYRVDRSTDTQYF; DNA: TGCGCCAGCAGCTTGTATCGCGTGGACAGATCCACAGATACGCAGTATTTT
V: TRBV9; size: once; D: NA; J: TRBJ2-5; CDR3: CASSATTGSNRETQYF; DNA: TGTGCCAGCAGCGCAACGACCGGGAGCAATAGGGAGACCCAGTACTTC
V: TRBV28; size: NA; D: NA; J: TRBJ2-7; CDR3: CASSLVGSSYEQYF; DNA: TGTGCCAGCAGTTTAGTGGGCAGCTCCTACGAGCAGTACTTC
V: TRBV19; size: NA; D: NA; J: TRBJ2-5; CDR3: CARTRPRGRETQYF; DNA: TGTGCCAGAACCCGACCCAGGGGGAGGGAGACCCAGTACTTC
V: TRBV29-1; size: NA; D: TRBD1; J: TRBJ2-6; CDR3: CSVLGQVRGANVLTF; DNA: TGCAGCGTTCTCGGACAGGTGCGTGGGGCCAACGTCCTGACTTTC
V: TRBV2; size: NA; D: TRBD2; J: TRBJ2-1; CDR3: CASSPSSGGAGEQFF; DNA: TGTGCCAGCAGTCCGTCTAGCGGGGGGGCCGGTGAGCAGTTCTTC
V: TRBV9; size: NA; D: TRBD2; J: TRBJ2-3; CDR3: CASSVASGGFSDTQYF; DNA: TGTGCCAGCAGCGTCGCTAGCGGGGGCTTTTCAGATACGCAGTATTTT
V: TRBV7-9; size: NA; D: TRBD1; J: TRBJ2-7; CDR3: CASSAPGQGTYEQYF; DNA: TGTGCCAGCAGCGCCCCGGGACAGGGTACTTACGAGCAGTACTTC
V: TRBV14; size: NA; D: NA; J: TRBJ2-7; CDR3: CASSRFDSSYEQYF; DNA: TGTGCCAGCAGTCGATTTGACAGCTCCTACGAGCAGTACTTC
V: TRBV18; size: NA; D: TRBD1; J: TRBJ1-1; CDR3: CASSPMTGIGTEAFF; DNA: TGTGCCAGCTCACCTATGACAGGGATAGGCACTGAAGCTTTCTTT
V: TRBV5-5; size: NA; D: NA; J: TRBJ1-4; CDR3: CASSTGPGAGEKLFF; DNA: TGTGCCAGCAGCACAGGACCAGGGGCCGGTGAAAAACTGTTTTTT
V: TRBV9; size: few; D: NA; J: TRBJ2-5; CDR3: CASSAPDREVETQYF; DNA: TGTGCCAGCAGCGCCCCAGACAGGGAGGTGGAGACCCAGTACTTC
V: TRBV5-1; size: NA; D: NA; J: TRBJ2-3; CDR3: CASSWGAGLDRVVSSTDTQYF; DNA: TGCGCCAGCAGCTGGGGGGCCGGATTAGACAGGGTCGTCAGTAGCACAGATACGCAGTATTTT
V: TRBV19; size: NA; D: NA; J: TRBJ2-3; CDR3: CASKPGVTFWGTDTQYF; DNA: TGTGCCAGTAAGCCGGGAGTCACATTTTGGGGCACAGATACGCAGTATTTT
V: TRBV19; size: NA; D: NA; J: TRBJ2-2; CDR3: CASTGSDTGELFF; DNA: TGTGCCAGTACAGGGTCAGACACCGGGGAGCTGTTTTTT
V: TRBV5-6; size: once; D: TRBD1; J: TRBJ2-7; CDR3: CASSPGTAYEQYF; DNA: TGTGCCAGCAGCCCCGGGACAGCTTACGAGCAGTACTTC